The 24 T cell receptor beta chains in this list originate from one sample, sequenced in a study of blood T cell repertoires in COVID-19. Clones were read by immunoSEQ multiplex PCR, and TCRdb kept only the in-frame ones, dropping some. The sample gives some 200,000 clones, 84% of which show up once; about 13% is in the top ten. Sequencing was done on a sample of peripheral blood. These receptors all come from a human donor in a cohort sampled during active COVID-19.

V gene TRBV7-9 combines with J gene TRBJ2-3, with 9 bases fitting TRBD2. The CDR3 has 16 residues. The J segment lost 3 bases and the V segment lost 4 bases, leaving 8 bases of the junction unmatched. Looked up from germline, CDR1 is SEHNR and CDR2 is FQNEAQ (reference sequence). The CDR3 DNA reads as TGTGCCAGCAGCTCAGTATCGAGCGGGAGGACAGATACGCAGTATTTT. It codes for CASSSVSSGRTDTQYF.

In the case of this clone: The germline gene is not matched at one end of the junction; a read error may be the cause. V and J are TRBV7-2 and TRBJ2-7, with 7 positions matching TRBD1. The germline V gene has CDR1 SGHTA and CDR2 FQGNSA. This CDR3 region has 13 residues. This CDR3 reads CASSLSRDSFRHF. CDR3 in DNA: TGTGCCAGCAGCCTGTCCCGGGACAGTTTTCGACACTTC.

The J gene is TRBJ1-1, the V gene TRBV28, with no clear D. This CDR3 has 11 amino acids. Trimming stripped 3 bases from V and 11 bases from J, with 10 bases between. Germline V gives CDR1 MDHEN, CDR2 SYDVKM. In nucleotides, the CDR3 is TGTGCCAGCAGTTTCCGATTAGTGGCTTTCTTT. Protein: CASSFRLVAFF.

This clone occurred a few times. As DNA, the CDR3 is TGTGCCAGCAGCCAAGTTGAGGCCCCATACTATGGCTACACCTTC. It specifies CASSQVEAPYYGYTF. This chain links TRBV3-1 (or the pseudogene TRBV3-2) with TRBJ1-2, with unresolved D. V dropped 1 base and J dropped 3 bases, with 12 bases sitting between them. The CDR3 is 15 amino acids. The V gene's germline CDR1 is LGHDT and CDR2 YNNKEL (reference sequence).

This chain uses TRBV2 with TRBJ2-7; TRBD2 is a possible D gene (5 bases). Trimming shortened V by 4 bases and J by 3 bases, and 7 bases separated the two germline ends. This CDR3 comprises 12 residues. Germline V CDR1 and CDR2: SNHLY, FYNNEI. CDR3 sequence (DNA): TGTGCCAGCAGTGTGGCGGGCTACGAGCAGTACTTC. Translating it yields CASSVAGYEQYF.

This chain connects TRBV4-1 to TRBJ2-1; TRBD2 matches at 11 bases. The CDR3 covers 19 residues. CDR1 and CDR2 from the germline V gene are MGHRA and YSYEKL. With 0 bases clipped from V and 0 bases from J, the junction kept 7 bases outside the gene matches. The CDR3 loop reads CASSQDPSSGRYSYNEQFF. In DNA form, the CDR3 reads TGCGCCAGCAGCCAAGATCCCTCTAGCGGGAGGTACTCCTACAATGAGCAGTTCTTC.

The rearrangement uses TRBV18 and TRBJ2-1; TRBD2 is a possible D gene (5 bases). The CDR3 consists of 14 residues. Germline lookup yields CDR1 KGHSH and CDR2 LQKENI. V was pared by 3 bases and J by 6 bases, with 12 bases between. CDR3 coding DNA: TGTGCCAGCTCACCTTTTCGGGAATCCAATGAGCAGTTCTTC. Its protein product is CASSPFRESNEQFF. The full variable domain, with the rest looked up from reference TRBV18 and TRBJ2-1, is NAGVMQNPRHLVRRRGQEARLRCSPMKGHSHVYWYRQLPEEGLKFMVYLQKENIIDESGMPKERFSAEFPKEGPSILRIQQVVRGDSAAYFCASSPFRESNEQFFGPGTRLTVL.

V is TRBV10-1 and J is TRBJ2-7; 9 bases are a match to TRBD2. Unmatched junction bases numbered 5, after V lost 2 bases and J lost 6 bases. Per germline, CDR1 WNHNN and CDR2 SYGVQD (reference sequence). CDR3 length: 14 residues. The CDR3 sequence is CASSEGSGRSEQYF. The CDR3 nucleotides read TGCGCCAGCAGTGAGGGCAGCGGGAGGAGCGAGCAGTACTTC.

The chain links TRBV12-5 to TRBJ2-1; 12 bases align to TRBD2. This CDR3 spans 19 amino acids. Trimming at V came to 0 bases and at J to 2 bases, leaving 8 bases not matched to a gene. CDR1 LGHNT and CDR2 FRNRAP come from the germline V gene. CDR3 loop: CASGLVQTGLAGTYNEQFF. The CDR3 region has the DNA TGTGCTAGTGGTTTGGTGCAGACAGGACTAGCGGGAACCTACAATGAGCAGTTCTTC.

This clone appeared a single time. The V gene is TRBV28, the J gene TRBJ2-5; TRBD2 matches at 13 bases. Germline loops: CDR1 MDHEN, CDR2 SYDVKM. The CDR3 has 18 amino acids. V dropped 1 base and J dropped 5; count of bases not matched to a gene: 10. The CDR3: CASSLSVGLAGARETQYF. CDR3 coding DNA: TGTGCCAGCAGTTTATCGGTCGGACTAGCGGGAGCTAGGGAGACCCAGTACTTC. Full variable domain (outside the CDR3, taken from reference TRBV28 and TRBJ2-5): DVKVTQSSRYLVKRTGEKVFLECVQDMDHENMFWYRQDPGLGLRLIYFSYDVKMKEKGDIPEGYSVSREKKERFSLILESASTNQTSMYLCASSLSVGLAGARETQYFGPGTRLLVL.

In DNA form, the CDR3 reads TGTGCCAGCAGTCGGACAGGGAACACTGAAGCTTTCTTT. Translation: CASSRTGNTEAFF. This sequence joins TRBV3-1 (or the pseudogene TRBV3-2) and TRBJ1-1; TRBD1 matches at 7 bases. Germline V lookup: CDR1 LGHDT, CDR2 YNNKEL (reference sequence). The CDR3 has 13 amino acids. Trimming took 6 bases from V and 1 from J; bases not matched to a gene: 2.

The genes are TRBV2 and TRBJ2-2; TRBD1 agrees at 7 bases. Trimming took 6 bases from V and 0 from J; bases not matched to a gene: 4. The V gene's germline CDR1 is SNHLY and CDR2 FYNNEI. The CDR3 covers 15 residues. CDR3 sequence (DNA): TGTGCCAGCAGCGTCACAGGGGCGAACACCGGGGAGCTGTTTTTT. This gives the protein CASSVTGANTGELFF.

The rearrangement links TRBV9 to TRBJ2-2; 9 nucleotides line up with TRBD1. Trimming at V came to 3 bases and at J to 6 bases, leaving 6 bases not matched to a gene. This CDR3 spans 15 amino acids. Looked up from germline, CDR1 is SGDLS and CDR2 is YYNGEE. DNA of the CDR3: TGTGCCAGCAGCGCATCCGGGACAGGGTCCGGGGAGCTGTTTTTT. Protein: CASSASGTGSGELFF.

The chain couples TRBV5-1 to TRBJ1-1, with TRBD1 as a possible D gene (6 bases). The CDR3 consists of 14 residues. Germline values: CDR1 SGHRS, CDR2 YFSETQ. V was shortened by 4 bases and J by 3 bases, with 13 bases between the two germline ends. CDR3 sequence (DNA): TGCGCCAGCAGCCCCGCTGGACAGCACACTGAAGCTTTCTTT. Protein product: CASSPAGQHTEAFF.

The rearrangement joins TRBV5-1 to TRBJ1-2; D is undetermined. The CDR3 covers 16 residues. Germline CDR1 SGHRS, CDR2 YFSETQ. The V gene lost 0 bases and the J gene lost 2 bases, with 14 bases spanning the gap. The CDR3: CASSLGGLGINYGYTF. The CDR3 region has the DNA TGCGCCAGCAGCTTGGGGGGTCTCGGGATCAACTATGGCTACACCTTC.

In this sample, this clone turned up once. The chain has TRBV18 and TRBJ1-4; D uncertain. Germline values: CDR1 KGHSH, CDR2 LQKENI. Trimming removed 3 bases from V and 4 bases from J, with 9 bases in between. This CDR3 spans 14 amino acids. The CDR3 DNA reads TGTGCCAGCTCACCTAGTCTATATAATGAAAAACTGTTTTTT. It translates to CASSPSLYNEKLFF.

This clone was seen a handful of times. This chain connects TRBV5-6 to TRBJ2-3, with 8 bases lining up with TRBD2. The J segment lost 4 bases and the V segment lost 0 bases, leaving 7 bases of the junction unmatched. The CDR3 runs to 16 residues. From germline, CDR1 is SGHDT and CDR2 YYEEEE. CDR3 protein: CASSLASGFTADTQYF. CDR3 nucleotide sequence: TGTGCCAGCAGCTTGGCTAGCGGGTTCACGGCAGATACGCAGTATTTT.

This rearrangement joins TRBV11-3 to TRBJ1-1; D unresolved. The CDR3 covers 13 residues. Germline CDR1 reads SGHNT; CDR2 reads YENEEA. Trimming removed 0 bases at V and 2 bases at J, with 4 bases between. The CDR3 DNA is TGTGCCAGCAGCTTAGAGGCAAACACTGAAGCTTTCTTT. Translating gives CASSLEANTEAFF.

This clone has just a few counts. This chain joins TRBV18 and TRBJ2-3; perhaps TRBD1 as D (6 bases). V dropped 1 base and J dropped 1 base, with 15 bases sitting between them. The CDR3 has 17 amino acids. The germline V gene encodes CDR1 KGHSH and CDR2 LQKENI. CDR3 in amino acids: CASSPLFRQDRTDTQYF. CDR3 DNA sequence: TGTGCCAGCTCACCACTCTTTCGACAGGACCGCACAGATACGCAGTATTTT.

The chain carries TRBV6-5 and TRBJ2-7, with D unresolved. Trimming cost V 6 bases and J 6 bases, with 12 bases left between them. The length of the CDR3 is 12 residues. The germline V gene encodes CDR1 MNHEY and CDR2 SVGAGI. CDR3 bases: TGTGCCAGCAGATCACGACAAGGCGAGCAGTACTTC. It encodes CASRSRQGEQYF.

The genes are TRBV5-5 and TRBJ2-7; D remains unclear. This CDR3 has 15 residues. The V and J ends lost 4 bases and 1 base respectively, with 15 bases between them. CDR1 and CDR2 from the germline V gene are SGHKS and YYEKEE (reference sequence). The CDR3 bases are TGTGCCAGCAGCCGCCTTGCGTCTGCGTCCTACGAGCAGTACTTC. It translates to CASSRLASASYEQYF.

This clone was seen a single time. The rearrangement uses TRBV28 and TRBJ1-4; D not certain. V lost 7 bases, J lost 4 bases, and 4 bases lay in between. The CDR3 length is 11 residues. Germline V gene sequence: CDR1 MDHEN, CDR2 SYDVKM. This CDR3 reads CASTLNEKLFF. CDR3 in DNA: TGTGCCAGCACCCTTAATGAAAAACTGTTTTTT.

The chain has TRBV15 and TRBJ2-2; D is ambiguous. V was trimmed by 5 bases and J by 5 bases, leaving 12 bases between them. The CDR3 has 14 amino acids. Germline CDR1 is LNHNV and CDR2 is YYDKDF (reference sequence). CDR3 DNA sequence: TGTGCCACCAGCTCCCCGCGGCGGACCGGGGAGCTGTTTTTT. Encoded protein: CATSSPRRTGELFF. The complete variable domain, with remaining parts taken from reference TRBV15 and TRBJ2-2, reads DAMVIQNPRYQVTQFGKPVTLSCSQTLNHNVMYWYQQKSSQAPKLLFHYYDKDFNNEADTPDNFQSRRPNTSFCFLDIRSPGLGDTAMYLCATSSPRRTGELFFGEGSRLTVL.

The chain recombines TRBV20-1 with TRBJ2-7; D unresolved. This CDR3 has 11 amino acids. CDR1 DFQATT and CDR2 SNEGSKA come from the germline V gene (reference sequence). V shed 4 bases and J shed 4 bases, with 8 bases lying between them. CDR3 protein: CSAIDGYEQYF. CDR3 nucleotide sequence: TGCAGTGCTATAGACGGGTACGAGCAGTACTTC.